One TCR beta chain is described in this entry. This clonotype showed up just a few times. The clone's antigen remains unknown. There are no base qualities to consult, and no much larger clone falls within one base. These data come from a study (dated by TCRdb to about 2015). Study-level background: The study examined whether tumor-infiltrating Tregs in breast cancer are drawn from blood Tregs or arise in situ by conversion from other CD4+ T cell subsets.

Full-length TCR variable regions were amplified by 5' RACE PCR using constant-region reverse primers, and then by semi-nested PCR using Nested Universal Primer A. Using the ReliaPrep RNA Cell Miniprep System, total RNA was extracted, and the SMARTer RACE 5'/3' Kit was then used to reverse transcribe the RNA into 5'RACE-ready cDNA. Multiplex adaptors were used to barcode the full-length TCR alpha and beta libraries, which were then sequenced on an Illumina MiSeq. The paper's data handling went like this. For each of nine subset-tissue groups, sequencing data from the five patients were combined, and the groups were compared by unsupervised clustering of TCR gene usage. The Morisita-Horn index, with shared sequences weighted by their contribution to each repertoire, was used to calculate repertoire similarity. The public reads were reprocessed in TCRdb via fastp at Q25 and MiXCR, keeping in-frame beta chains. Here each entry gathers all rows of one CDR3 protein and keeps the most common genes and DNA. In this record, the V and J calls reflect TCRdb's handling and not the investigators' own analysis. The sample table shows tens of thousands of distinct CDR3 sequences, and more than 25% are seen once. The ten top clones hold roughly 2.2% of the sample.

Study-wide conclusions, independent of this receptor: Tumor memory CD4+ T cell TCR gene usage was found to cluster with blood and lymph node memory CD4+ cells and with lymph node naive CD4+ cells. Tumor-infiltrating Treg TCR alpha and beta sequences overlapped most with tumor naive CD4+ T cells, then with blood naive CD4+ T cells. Validation in the larger cohort was restricted to a single TCR beta V-J rearrangement rather than whole repertoires.

Trimming accounts for 6 bases at V and 0 bases at J, while the number of junction bases matched to no gene is 10. From the germline V gene (reference sequence), CDR1 is MNHNY and CDR2 is SVGAGI. The CDR3 starts with the cysteine, ends with the phenylalanine, and has 18 residues. The DNA shown is the 54-base CDR3, in frame from base 1. Tregs were isolated as CD4+CD25+CD127-/low cells. Tregs, naive and memory CD4+ T cells from tumor, blood and ipsilateral draining lymph nodes of five breast cancer patients underwent full-length TCR alpha and beta sequencing. Tumor tissue, along with lymph nodes from ipsilateral axillary dissection, was perfused with PBS, minced, and then digested using collagenase I and hyaluronidase. FACS confirmed that the sorted cell populations were more than 90% pure.

Input material: tumor-infiltrating Tregs sorted from the breast tumor. The sequence came from a female donor with breast cancer. The chain is encoded by TRBV6-6 joined to TRBJ2-3, and 12 junctional nucleotides match TRBD2. This receptor carries the CDR3 CASSTPSGGAGSTDTQYF. DNA sequence: TGTGCCAGCAGCACCCCTAGCGGGGGGGCTGGAAGCACAGATACGCAGTATTTT.